These 25 T cell receptor beta chains were all obtained from the same sample, sequenced in a study of siplizumab effects on memory and regulatory T cells. These receptors' antigens are unknown. Cells from the mixed lymphocyte reaction underwent coculture for under 7 days at 37 degrees C. Data came from immunoSEQ multiplex PCR; TCRdb stores just in-frame clones and leaves some out. The table has about 14,000 clones, about 47% seen once. Source material: CFSE-low (dividing) CD4+ T cells sorted from an allogeneic mixed lymphocyte reaction. Every receptor here comes from a human donor in good health; the cells came from an allogeneic mixed lymphocyte reaction.

V is TRBV20-1 and J is TRBJ1-2; 9 positions agree with TRBD1. This CDR3 contains 11 residues. Germline CDR1 is DFQATT and CDR2 is SNEGSKA (reference sequence). The V and J ends lost 4 bases and 12 bases, in that order; junction bases with no gene match: 6. The CDR3 sequence is CSATDRGLNTF. The CDR3 nucleotides are TGCAGTGCTACGGACAGGGGTCTGAACACCTTC.

The V and J genes are TRBV6-6 and TRBJ2-7, with D perhaps matching TRBD1 (6 bases). The CDR3 loop spans 14 amino acids. Germline V gives CDR1 MNHNY, CDR2 SVGAGI (reference sequence). V shed 5 bases and J shed 1 base, with 12 bases lying between them. For the CDR3, the DNA is TGTGCCAGCAGTAGGGACATCCCATCCTACGAGCAGTACTTC. Translated, it gives CASSRDIPSYEQYF.

This clone was counted between two and nine times. The genes are TRBV30 and TRBJ2-3, with TRBD2 as a possible D gene (5 bases). Germline V CDR1 and CDR2: GTSNPN, SVGIG (reference sequence). Trimming removed 5 bases at V and 0 bases at J, with 9 bases between. This CDR3 is 13 amino acids long. The CDR3 sequence is CAWERGSTDTQYF. The CDR3 nucleotides read TGTGCCTGGGAACGCGGGAGCACAGATACGCAGTATTTT.

The chain joins TRBV18 to TRBJ2-1; no clear D. This CDR3 comprises 13 residues. V was cut by 5 bases and J by 5 bases, with 10 bases left in between. Germline-derived CDR1 and CDR2 are KGHSH and LQKENI. The CDR3 loop reads CASSVVTNNEQFF. The CDR3 region has the DNA TGTGCCAGCTCAGTCGTGACAAACAATGAGCAGTTCTTC.

This rearrangement joins TRBV6-6 to TRBJ1-6; perhaps TRBD1 as D (5 bases). V gave up 5 bases and J gave up 6 bases, with 11 bases separating them. This CDR3 comprises 14 residues. Germline V lookup: CDR1 MNHNY, CDR2 SVGAGI (reference sequence). CDR3 residues: CASSRGNGNSPLHF. CDR3 sequence (DNA): TGTGCCAGCAGTCGGGGGAATGGTAATTCACCCCTCCACTTT.

V usage is TRBV5-4 and J usage is TRBJ1-1; the D gene is possibly TRBD1 (6 bases). Trimming left V 4 bases short and J 1 base short, with 11 bases between. The CDR3 is made up of 14 amino acids. Germline CDR1 SGHNT, CDR2 YYREEE (reference sequence). CDR3 sequence: CASSPGQQNTEAFF. CDR3 sequence (DNA): TGTGCCAGCAGCCCGGGACAACAGAACACTGAAGCTTTCTTT.

The CDR3 DNA sequence: TGTGCCAGTAGTTCTCCAAAGGGTCAGGGGGCGAACACCGGGGAGCTGTTTTTT. Its protein product is CASSSPKGQGANTGELFF. The chain employs TRBV19 and TRBJ2-2, with 7 bases matching TRBD1. The V segment lost 5 bases and the J segment 0 bases; nucleotides outside the gene matches: 12. The CDR3 runs 18 residues. Per germline, CDR1 LNHDA and CDR2 SQIVND (reference sequence).

The rearrangement joins TRBV18 to TRBJ1-1; D not certain. The CDR3 consists of 13 residues. Germline values: CDR1 KGHSH, CDR2 LQKENI. The germline V and J ends were trimmed by 5 bases and 0 bases, with 7 bases remaining between them. CDR3 DNA: TGTGCCAGCTCATCGGGCATGAACACTGAAGCTTTCTTT. Protein sequence: CASSSGMNTEAFF.

The gene calls are TRBV11-2 and TRBJ2-4; the D is unclear. The length of the CDR3 is 16 residues. Germline assignment: CDR1 SGHAT and CDR2 FQNNGV. Deletions cut 1 base from V and 0 bases from J, with 10 bases between. CDR3 nucleotide sequence: TGTGCCAGCAGCTTAGCCATGGGTCTAGCCAAAAACATTCAGTACTTC. As protein: CASSLAMGLAKNIQYF.

This clone is large within its sample. This sequence joins TRBV2 and TRBJ2-5; a weak D match, TRBD1 (6 bases). Per the germline V gene, CDR1 is SNHLY and CDR2 is FYNNEI. V was pared by 6 bases and J by 2 bases, with 13 bases between. The CDR3 extends over 14 amino acids. CDR3 in amino acids: CASSEQRGQETQYF. Written as DNA, the CDR3 is TGTGCCAGCAGCGAGCAAAGGGGGCAAGAGACCCAGTACTTC.

The genes are TRBV7-2 and TRBJ1-5, with a possible D match to TRBD1 (5 bases). The CDR3 covers 14 residues. The V gene's germline CDR1 is SGHTA and CDR2 FQGNSA. Trimming removed 4 bases at V and 5 bases at J, with 12 bases between. The CDR3 reads CASSWGGGDQPQHF. CDR3 coding DNA: TGTGCCAGCAGCTGGGGGGGAGGGGATCAGCCCCAGCATTTT.

This clone is deemed medium-sized (0.01 to 0.1%). The chain uses TRBV11-2 and TRBJ2-3; tentative D call: TRBD1 (6 bases). Trimming took off 3 bases at V and 11 bases at J, with 12 bases between the two ends. CDR1 and CDR2 (germline): SGHAT, FQNNGV. CDR3 length: 12 amino acids. In DNA form, the CDR3 reads TGTGCCAGCAGCTTGGGGCCCAGGGGGCAGTATTTT. It is translated as CASSLGPRGQYF.

This clone is medium-sized in the sample. The same CDR3 can be traced to other DNA sequences in this sample. V and J are TRBV2 and TRBJ1-5; tentative D call: TRBD1 (5 bases). The CDR3 covers 15 residues. The germline CDR1 and CDR2 sequences are SNHLY and FYNNEI. V dropped 4 bases and J dropped 0 bases, with 10 bases sitting between them. CDR3 in DNA: TGTGCCAGCAGTGTTGGGACGGCTAGCAATCAGCCCCAGCATTTT. This codes for CASSVGTASNQPQHF.

In its sample, this clone was seen a few times. The V gene is TRBV9, the J gene TRBJ2-3; D may match TRBD1 or TRBD2 (5 bases each). The CDR3 consists of 16 residues. Germline V CDR1 and CDR2: SGDLS, YYNGEE. Trimming cost V 5 bases and J 0 bases, with 16 bases left between them. As DNA, the CDR3 is TGTGCCAGCAGTCAACGGGTCGGGGACAGCACAGATACGCAGTATTTT. Translating it yields CASSQRVGDSTDTQYF.

The chain recombines TRBV7-9 with TRBJ2-5; D is ambiguous. The CDR3 has 13 amino acids. V was trimmed by 5 bases and J by 0 bases, leaving 7 bases between them. The germline CDR1 and CDR2 sequences are SEHNR and FQNEAQ (reference sequence). The CDR3 region has the DNA TGTGCCAGCAGCCGACAAGACCAAGAGACCCAGTACTTC. Translation: CASSRQDQETQYF.

The J gene is TRBJ1-2, the V gene TRBV5-8, with 10 positions matching TRBD1. In germline, CDR1 is SGHTS, CDR2 YDEGEE. Trimming took 0 bases from V and 4 from J; bases not matched to a gene: 6. The CDR3 totals 16 residues. As DNA, the CDR3 is TGTGCCAGCAGCTTGGGGGACAGGGGTATGGCCTATGGCTACACCTTC. It yields the protein CASSLGDRGMAYGYTF.

This chain links TRBV2 with TRBJ2-4; D is uncertain. V dropped 8 bases and J dropped 6 bases, with 14 bases sitting between them. This CDR3 comprises 13 residues. Germline V gene sequence: CDR1 SNHLY, CDR2 FYNNEI. CDR3 in DNA: TGTGCCAGCGCGAGCGAAACGGTAAACATTCAGTACTTC. This gives the protein CASASETVNIQYF.

The chain carries TRBV2 and TRBJ2-1; D gene unclear. The CDR3 totals 11 residues. V was trimmed by 7 bases and J by 4 bases, leaving 5 bases between them. The V gene's germline CDR1 is SNHLY and CDR2 FYNNEI. The CDR3 DNA sequence: TGTGCCAGCAAGGGTTACAATGAGCAGTTCTTC. Translated, it gives CASKGYNEQFF.

The chain has TRBV29-1 and TRBJ1-1, with D uncertain. Trimming cost V 4 bases and J 4 bases, with 13 bases left between them. CDR3 length: 13 amino acids. CDR1 and CDR2 (germline): SQVTM, ANQGSEA. The CDR3 loop reads CSVVVHEFTEAFF. The CDR3, as DNA: TGCAGCGTTGTCGTACACGAGTTCACTGAAGCTTTCTTT.

The V and J genes are TRBV28 and TRBJ2-7; the D gene is possibly TRBD1 (5 bases). The CDR3 length is 13 residues. CDR1 is MDHEN and CDR2 is SYDVKM in the germline V gene. Deletions cut 1 base from V and 6 bases from J, with 10 bases between. The CDR3 region is CASSLSRAPEQYF. CDR3 sequence (DNA): TGTGCCAGCAGTTTATCCAGGGCCCCCGAGCAGTACTTC.

The chain recombines TRBV30 with TRBJ1-4; no definite D call. This CDR3 has 13 amino acids. V was pared by 0 bases and J by 6 bases, with 8 bases between. The germline V gene has CDR1 GTSNPN and CDR2 SVGIG (reference sequence). CDR3 region: CAWSVGHHEKLFF. CDR3 in DNA: TGTGCCTGGAGTGTCGGTCACCATGAAAAACTGTTTTTT.

In its sample, this clone was seen once. The V gene is TRBV7-2, the J gene TRBJ2-1; 12 positions agree with TRBD2. The CDR3 sequence is 17 residues long. The V segment lost 5 bases and the J segment 9 bases; nucleotides outside the gene matches: 14. CDR1 is SGHTA and CDR2 is FQGNSA in the germline V gene. CDR3 protein: CASSPGQGLAGLIEQFF. The CDR3 coding sequence is TGTGCCAGCAGCCCGGGCCAGGGACTAGCGGGCTTAATTGAGCAGTTCTTC. The complete variable domain, with remaining parts taken from reference TRBV7-2 and TRBJ2-1, reads GAGVSQSPSNKVTEKGKDVELRCDPISGHTALYWYRQSLGQGLEFLIYFQGNSAPDKSGLPSDRFSAERTGGSVSTLTIQRTQQEDSAVYLCASSPGQGLAGLIEQFFGPGTRLTVL.

The V gene is TRBV29-1, the J gene TRBJ2-7; D tentatively reads TRBD1 or TRBD2 (5 bases each). Deletions cut 4 bases from V and 1 base from J, with 5 bases between. The CDR3 has 11 amino acids. Germline CDR1 and CDR2: SQVTM and ANQGSEA. The DNA for the CDR3 is TGCAGCGTTGGGGGGTCCTACGAGCAGTACTTC. This codes for CSVGGSYEQYF.

This chain links TRBV6-5 with TRBJ1-5; D is possibly TRBD1 (5 bases). The CDR3 sequence is 15 residues long. The V and J ends lost 6 bases and 2 bases respectively, with 14 bases between them. CDR1 is MNHEY, CDR2 SVGAGI, per germline. The CDR3 DNA sequence: TGTGCCAGCAGCAGGAAAGCCAGGGGCAATCAGCCCCAGCATTTT. Translation: CASSRKARGNQPQHF.

The gene calls are TRBV19 and TRBJ2-2; perhaps TRBD1 as D (8 bases). Germline assignment: CDR1 LNHDA and CDR2 SQIVND (reference sequence). V was cut by 5 bases and J by 5 bases, with 12 bases left in between. The CDR3 length is 14 residues. This CDR3 reads CASSHRGGTGELFF. The CDR3 DNA is TGTGCCAGTAGTCACAGGGGGGGGACCGGGGAGCTGTTTTTT.